This TCR beta chain is from a study of PD-1 blockade in classical Hodgkin lymphoma. Here immunoSEQ multiplex PCR was the method, and the copy in TCRdb shows in-frame clones only, minus some. The sample consists of 13,000 to 15,000 clones, 82% of them appearing once. Each of the patients experienced relapse following autologous stem cell transplantation, and their brentuximab vedotin exposure differed. V was trimmed by 0 bases and J by 7 bases, leaving 16 bases between them. The CDR3 runs to 16 residues. Germline V gene lookup returns CDR1 MNHEY and CDR2 SVGAGI. This clonotype originated in a human donor with classical Hodgkin lymphoma. The chain links TRBV6-5 to TRBJ2-1, with D possibly TRBD2 on 5 matching bases. The source material was peripheral blood mononuclear cells (PBMCs), sampled at baseline. CDR3: CASSYSDWWGWNEQFF. The DNA of the CDR3 is TGTGCCAGCAGTTACTCGGACTGGTGGGGTTGGAATGAGCAGTTCTTC.